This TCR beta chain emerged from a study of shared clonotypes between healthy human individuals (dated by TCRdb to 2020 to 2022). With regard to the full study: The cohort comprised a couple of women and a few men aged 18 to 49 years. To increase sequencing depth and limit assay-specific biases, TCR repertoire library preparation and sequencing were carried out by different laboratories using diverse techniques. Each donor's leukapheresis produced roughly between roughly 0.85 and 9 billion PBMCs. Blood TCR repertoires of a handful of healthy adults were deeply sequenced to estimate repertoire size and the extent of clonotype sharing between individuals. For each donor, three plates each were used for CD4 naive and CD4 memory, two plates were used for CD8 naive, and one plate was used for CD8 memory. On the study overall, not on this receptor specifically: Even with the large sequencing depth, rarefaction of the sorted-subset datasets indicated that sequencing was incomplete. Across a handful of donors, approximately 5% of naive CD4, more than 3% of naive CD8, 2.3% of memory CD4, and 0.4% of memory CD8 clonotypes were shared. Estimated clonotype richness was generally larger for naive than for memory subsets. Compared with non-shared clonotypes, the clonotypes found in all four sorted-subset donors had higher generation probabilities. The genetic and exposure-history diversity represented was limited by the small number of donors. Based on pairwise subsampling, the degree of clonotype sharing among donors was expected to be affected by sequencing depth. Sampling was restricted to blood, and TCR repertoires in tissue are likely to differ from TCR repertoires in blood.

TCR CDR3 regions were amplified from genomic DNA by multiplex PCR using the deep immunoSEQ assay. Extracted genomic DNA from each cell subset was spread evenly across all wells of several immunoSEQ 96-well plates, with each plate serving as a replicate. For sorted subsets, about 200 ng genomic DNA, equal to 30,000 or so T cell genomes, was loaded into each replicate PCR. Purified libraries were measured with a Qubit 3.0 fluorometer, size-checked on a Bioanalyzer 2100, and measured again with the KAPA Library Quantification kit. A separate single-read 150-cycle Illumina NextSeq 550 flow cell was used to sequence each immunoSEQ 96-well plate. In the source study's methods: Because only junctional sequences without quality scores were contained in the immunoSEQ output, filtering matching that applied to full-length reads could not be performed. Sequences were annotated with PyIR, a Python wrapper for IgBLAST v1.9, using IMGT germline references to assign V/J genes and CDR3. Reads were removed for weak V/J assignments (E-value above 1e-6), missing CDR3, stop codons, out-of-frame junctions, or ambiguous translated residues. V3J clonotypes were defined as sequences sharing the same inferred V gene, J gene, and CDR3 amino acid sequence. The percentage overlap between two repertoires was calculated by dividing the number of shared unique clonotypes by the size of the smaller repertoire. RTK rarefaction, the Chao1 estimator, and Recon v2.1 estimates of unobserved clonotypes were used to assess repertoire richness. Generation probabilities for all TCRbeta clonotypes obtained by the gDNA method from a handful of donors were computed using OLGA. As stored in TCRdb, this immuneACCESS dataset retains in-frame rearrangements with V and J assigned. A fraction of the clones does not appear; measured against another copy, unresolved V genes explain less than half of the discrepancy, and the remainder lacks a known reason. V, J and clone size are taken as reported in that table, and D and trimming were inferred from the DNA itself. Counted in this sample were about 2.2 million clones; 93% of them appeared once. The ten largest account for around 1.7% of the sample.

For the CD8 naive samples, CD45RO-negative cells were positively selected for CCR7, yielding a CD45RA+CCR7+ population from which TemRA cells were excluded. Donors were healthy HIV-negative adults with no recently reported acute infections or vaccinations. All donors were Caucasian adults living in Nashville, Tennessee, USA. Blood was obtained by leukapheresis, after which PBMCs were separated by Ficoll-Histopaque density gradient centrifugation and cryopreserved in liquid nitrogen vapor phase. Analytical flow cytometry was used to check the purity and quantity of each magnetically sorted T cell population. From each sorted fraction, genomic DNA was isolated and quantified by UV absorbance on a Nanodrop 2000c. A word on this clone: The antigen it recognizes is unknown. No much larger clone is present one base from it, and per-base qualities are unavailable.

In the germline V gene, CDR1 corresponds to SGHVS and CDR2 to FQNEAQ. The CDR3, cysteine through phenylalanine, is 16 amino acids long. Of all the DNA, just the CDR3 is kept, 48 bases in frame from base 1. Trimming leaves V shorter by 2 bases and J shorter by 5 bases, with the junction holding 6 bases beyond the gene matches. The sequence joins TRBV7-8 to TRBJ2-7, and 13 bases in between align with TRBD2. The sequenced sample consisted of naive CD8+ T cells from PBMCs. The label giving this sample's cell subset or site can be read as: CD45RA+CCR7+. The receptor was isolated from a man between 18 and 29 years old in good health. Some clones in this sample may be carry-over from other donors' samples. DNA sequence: TGTGCCAGCAGCTTAAGTACTAGCGGGAGGGCCCACGAGCAGTACTTC. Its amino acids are CASSLSTSGRAHEQYF.